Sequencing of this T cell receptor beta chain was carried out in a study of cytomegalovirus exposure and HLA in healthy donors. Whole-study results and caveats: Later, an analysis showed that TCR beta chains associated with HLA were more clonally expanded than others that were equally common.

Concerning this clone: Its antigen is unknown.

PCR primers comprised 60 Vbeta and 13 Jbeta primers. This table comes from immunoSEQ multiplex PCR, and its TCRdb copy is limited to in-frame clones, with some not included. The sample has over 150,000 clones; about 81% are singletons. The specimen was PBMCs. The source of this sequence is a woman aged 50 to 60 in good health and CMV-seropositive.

This chain's CDR3 is CASSAWTPGQGARTEAFF. As DNA, the CDR3 is TGTGCCAGCAGCGCCTGGACCCCGGGACAGGGGGCGCGAACTGAAGCTTTCTTT. The chain has TRBV9 and TRBJ1-1; 12 nucleotides line up with TRBD1. This CDR3 has 18 amino acids. Germline assignment: CDR1 SGDLS and CDR2 YYNGEE. The trim removed 3 bases at V and 5 bases at J, leaving 14 bases unmatched.